Listed below are T cell receptor beta chains from one sample, sequenced in a study of beta chain features in type 1 diabetes. The method was immunoSEQ multiplex PCR; TCRdb's version includes in-frame clones alone and lacks a portion of them. The data hold about 250,000 clones, with around 14% observed a single time. Sequenced sample: naive CD4+ T cells from blood. The source is a woman in her forties in good health. CDR3s include the opening cysteine and the closing phenylalanine or tryptophan. The order of the fields is clone size, D gene, V gene, J gene, CDR3 protein, CDR3 DNA. A D gene is named only where the DNA matches it firmly. The size of a clone is reported for some rows only, either as once, few or many, or as a class for expanded clones.

few	NA	TRBV2	TRBJ2-7	CASKRGSSYEQYF	TGTGCCAGCAAGAGGGGGAGCTCCTACGAGCAGTACTTC
NA	NA	TRBV6-5	TRBJ1-2	CASRQGPGGYTF	TGTGCCAGCAGGCAGGGGCCGGGAGGCTACACCTTC
few	TRBD2	TRBV11-2	TRBJ2-7	CASSLTSGGAVSYEQYF	TGTGCCAGCAGCCTGACTAGCGGGGGGGCTGTGTCCTACGAGCAGTACTTC
few	NA	TRBV2	TRBJ2-7	CASGGGREVEQYF	TGTGCCAGCGGGGGAGGCAGGGAGGTCGAGCAGTACTTC
few	TRBD1	TRBV29-1	TRBJ1-2	CSGGDRVLDYGYTF	TGCAGCGGTGGGGACAGGGTCTTAGACTATGGCTACACCTTC
few	TRBD2	TRBV27	TRBJ2-7	CASSSFPLAGGSYEQYF	TGTGCCAGCAGTTCCTTTCCACTAGCGGGGGGCTCCTACGAGCAGTACTTC
NA	TRBD1	TRBV6-5	TRBJ1-2	CASSYSTGANYGYTF	TGTGCCAGCAGTTACTCGACAGGGGCTAACTATGGCTACACCTTC
NA	NA	TRBV6-4	TRBJ2-3	CASSDWALAPDTQYF	TGTGCCAGCAGTGACTGGGCCCTAGCACCAGATACGCAGTATTTT
few	NA	TRBV6-1	TRBJ2-7	CASSDFYEQYF	TGTGCCAGCAGTGACTTCTACGAGCAGTACTTC
few	NA	TRBV5-6	TRBJ2-5	CASSLRGPGVTQYF	TGTGCCAGCAGCTTAAGGGGGCCGGGGGTGACCCAGTACTTC
few	NA	TRBV6-5	TRBJ1-5	CASSYRTGQGQPQHF	TGTGCCAGCAGTTACAGAACAGGGCAGGGTCAGCCCCAGCATTTT
few	NA	TRBV9	TRBJ2-3	CASSPRVAALTDTQYF	TGTGCCAGCAGCCCCCGGGTAGCGGCCCTCACAGATACGCAGTATTTT
NA	NA	TRBV2	TRBJ1-6	CASSEAFRAGNSPLHF	TGTGCCAGCAGTGAAGCATTCAGGGCCGGTAATTCACCCCTCCACTTT
NA	TRBD1	TRBV9	TRBJ2-7	CASSVGTGAYEQYF	TGTGCCAGCAGCGTAGGGACAGGGGCCTACGAGCAGTACTTC
few	TRBD1	TRBV9	TRBJ2-1	CASSVGPGGYNEQFF	TGTGCCAGCAGCGTAGGTCCAGGGGGTTACAATGAGCAGTTCTTC
few	NA	TRBV19	TRBJ2-7	CASSGGVTYEQYF	TGTGCCAGTAGTGGCGGGGTCACCTACGAGCAGTACTTC
many	NA	TRBV5-4	TRBJ2-5	CASSLARQETQYF	TGTGCCAGCAGCTTGGCGCGTCAAGAGACCCAGTACTTC
few	TRBD2	TRBV7-8	TRBJ2-1	CASTLPGLDYNEQFF	TGTGCCAGCACGCTCCCGGGACTAGACTACAATGAGCAGTTCTTC
few	TRBD1	TRBV11-2	TRBJ2-4	CASSLVPGGTHRLDIQYF	TGTGCCAGCAGCTTAGTTCCAGGGGGCACCCACCGTCTGGACATTCAGTACTTC
NA	TRBD1	TRBV7-2	TRBJ1-6	CASSLRQGPDNSPLHF	TGTGCCAGCAGCTTAAGACAGGGTCCAGATAATTCACCCCTCCACTTT
few	NA	TRBV7-2	TRBJ1-5	CASSLGRYDQPQHF	TGTGCCAGCAGCTTAGGCCGCTATGATCAGCCCCAGCATTTT
NA	TRBD2	TRBV5-6	TRBJ2-5	CASSPGLATETQYF	TGTGCCAGCAGCCCGGGACTAGCTACGGAGACCCAGTACTTC
few	TRBD1	TRBV29-1	TRBJ1-1	CSGRTGGEAFF	TGCAGCGGCCGGACAGGGGGTGAAGCTTTCTTT
few	NA	TRBV7-9	TRBJ2-1	CASSGPRPGNVPFEQFF	TGTGCCAGCAGCGGCCCGAGGCCGGGAAACGTTCCATTTGAGCAGTTCTTC
NA	TRBD1	TRBV19	TRBJ1-2	CASSMDRDNYGYTF	TGTGCCAGTAGTATGGACAGGGACAACTATGGCTACACCTTC
few	TRBD2	TRBV9	TRBJ2-3	CASSPNQLAGQDTQYF	TGTGCCAGCAGCCCTAACCAACTAGCGGGGCAAGATACGCAGTATTTT